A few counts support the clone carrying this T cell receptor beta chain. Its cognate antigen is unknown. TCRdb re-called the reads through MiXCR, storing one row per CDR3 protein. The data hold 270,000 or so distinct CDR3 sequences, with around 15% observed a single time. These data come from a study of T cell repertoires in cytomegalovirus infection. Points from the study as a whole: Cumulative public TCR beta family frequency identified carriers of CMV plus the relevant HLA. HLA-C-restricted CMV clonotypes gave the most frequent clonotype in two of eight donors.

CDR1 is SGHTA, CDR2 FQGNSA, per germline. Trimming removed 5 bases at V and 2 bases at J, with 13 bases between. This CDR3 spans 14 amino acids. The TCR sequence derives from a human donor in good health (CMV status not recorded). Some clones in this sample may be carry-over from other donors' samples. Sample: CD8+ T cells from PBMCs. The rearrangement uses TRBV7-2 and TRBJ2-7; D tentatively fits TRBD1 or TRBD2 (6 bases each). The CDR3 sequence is CASSRVGGPYEQYF. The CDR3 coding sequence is TGTGCCAGCAGCCGTGTGGGGGGCCCCTACGAGCAGTACTTC.